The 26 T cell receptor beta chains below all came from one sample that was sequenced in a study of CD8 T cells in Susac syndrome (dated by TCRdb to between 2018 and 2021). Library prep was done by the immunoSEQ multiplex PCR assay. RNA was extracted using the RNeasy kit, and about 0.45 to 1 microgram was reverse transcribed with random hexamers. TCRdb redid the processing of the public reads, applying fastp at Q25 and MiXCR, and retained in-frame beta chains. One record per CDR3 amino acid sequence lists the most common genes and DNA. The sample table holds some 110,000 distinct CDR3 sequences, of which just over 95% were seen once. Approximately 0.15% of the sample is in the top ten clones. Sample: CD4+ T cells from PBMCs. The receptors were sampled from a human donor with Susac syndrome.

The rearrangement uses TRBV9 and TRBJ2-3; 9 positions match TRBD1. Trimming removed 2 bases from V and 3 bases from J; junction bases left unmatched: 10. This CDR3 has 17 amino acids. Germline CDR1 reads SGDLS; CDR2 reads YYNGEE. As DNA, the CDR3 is TGTGCCAGCAGCGTCACATCCCGGGACAGGGATACAGATACGCAGTATTTT. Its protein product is CASSVTSRDRDTDTQYF.

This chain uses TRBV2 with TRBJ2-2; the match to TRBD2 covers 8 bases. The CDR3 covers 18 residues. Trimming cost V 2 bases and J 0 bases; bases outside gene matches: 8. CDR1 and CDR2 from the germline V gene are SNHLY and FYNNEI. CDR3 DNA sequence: TGTGCCAGCAGTGAACGTCGGGGTAGCGGGACGAACACCGGGGAGCTGTTTTTT. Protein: CASSERRGSGTNTGELFF.

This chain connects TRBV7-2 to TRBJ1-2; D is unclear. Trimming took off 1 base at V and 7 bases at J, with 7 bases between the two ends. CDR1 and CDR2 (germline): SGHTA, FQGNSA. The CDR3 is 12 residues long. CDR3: CASSLVGSGYTF. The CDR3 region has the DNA TGTGCCAGCAGCTTAGTAGGGAGTGGCTACACCTTC.

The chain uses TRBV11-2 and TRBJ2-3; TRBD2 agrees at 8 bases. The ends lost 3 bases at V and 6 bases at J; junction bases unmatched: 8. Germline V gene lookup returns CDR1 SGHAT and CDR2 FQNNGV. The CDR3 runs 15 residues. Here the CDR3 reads CASSFTGGPADTQYF. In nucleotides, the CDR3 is TGTGCCAGCAGCTTTACGGGAGGGCCAGCGGATACGCAGTATTTT.

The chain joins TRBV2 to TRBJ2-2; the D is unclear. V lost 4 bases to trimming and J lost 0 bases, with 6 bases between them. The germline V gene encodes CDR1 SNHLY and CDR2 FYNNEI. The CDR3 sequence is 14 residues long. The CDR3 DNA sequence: TGTGCCAGCAGTGGATCAGCGAACACCGGGGAGCTGTTTTTT. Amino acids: CASSGSANTGELFF.

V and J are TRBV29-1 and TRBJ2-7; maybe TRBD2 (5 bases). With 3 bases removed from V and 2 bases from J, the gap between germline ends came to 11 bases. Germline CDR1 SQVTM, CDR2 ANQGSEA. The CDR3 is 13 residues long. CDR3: CSVDLAGTYEQYF. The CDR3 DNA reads TGCAGCGTTGACCTAGCAGGTACCTACGAGCAGTACTTC.

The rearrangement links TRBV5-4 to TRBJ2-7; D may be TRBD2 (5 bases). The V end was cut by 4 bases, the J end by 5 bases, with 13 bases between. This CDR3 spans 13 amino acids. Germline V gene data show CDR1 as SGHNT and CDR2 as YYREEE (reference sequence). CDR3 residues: CASSRTSVDEQYF. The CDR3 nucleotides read TGTGCCAGCAGCAGGACTTCCGTCGACGAGCAGTACTTC. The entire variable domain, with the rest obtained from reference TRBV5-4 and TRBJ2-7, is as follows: ETGVTQSPTHLIKTRGQQVTLRCSSQSGHNTVSWYQQALGQGPQFIFQYYREEENGRGNFPPRFSGLQFPNYSSELNVNALELDDSALYLCASSRTSVDEQYFGPGTRLTVT.

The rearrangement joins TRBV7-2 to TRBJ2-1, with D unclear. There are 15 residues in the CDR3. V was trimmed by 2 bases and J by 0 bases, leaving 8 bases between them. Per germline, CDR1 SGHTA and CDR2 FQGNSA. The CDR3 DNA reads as TGTGCCAGCAGCTTATCCACACCCTCCTACAATGAGCAGTTCTTC. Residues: CASSLSTPSYNEQFF.

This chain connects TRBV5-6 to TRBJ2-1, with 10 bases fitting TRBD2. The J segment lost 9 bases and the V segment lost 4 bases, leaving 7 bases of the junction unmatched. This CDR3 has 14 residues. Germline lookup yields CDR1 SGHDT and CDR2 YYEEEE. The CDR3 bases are TGTGCCAGCAGCCCCAGGACTAGCGGTGGTGAGCAGTTCTTC. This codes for CASSPRTSGGEQFF.

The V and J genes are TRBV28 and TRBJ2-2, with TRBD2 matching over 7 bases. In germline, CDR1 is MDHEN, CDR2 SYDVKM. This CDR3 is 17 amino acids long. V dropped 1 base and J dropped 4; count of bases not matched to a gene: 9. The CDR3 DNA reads TGTGCCAGCAGTTTATCCCTGGGCGGGGGAGGCACCGGGGAGCTGTTTTTT. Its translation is CASSLSLGGGGTGELFF.

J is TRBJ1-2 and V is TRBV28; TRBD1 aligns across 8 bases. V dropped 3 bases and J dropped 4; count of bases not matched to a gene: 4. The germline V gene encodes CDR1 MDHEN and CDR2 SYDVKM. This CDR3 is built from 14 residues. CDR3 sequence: CASSFPGGSYGYTF. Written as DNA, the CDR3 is TGTGCCAGCAGTTTCCCAGGGGGCAGCTATGGCTACACCTTC.

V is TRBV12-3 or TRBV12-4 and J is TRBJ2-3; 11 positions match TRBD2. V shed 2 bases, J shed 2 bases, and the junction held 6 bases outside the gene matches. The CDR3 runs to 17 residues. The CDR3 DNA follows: TGTGCCAGCAGTTTATTGGGACTAGCGGCCAACACAGATACGCAGTATTTT. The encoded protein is CASSLLGLAANTDTQYF.

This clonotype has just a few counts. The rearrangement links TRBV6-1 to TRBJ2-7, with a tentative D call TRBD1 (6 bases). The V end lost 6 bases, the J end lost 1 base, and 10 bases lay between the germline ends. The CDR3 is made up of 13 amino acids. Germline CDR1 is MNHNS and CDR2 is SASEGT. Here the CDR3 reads CASSLGTSYEQYF. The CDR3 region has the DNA TGTGCCAGCAGCCTCGGGACATCCTACGAGCAGTACTTC.

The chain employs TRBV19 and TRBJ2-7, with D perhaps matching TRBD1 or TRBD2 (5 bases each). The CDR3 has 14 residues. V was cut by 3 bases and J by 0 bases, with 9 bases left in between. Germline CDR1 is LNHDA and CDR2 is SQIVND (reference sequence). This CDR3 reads CASSIRDDSYEQYF. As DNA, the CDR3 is TGTGCCAGTAGTATCCGGGACGACTCCTACGAGCAGTACTTC.

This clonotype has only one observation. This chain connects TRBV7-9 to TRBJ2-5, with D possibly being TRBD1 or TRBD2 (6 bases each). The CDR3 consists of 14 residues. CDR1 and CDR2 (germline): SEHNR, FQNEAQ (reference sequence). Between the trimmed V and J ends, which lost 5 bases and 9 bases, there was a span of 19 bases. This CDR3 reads CASSPGAAEAAQYF. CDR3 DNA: TGTGCCAGCAGCCCGGGGGCCGCCGAGGCGGCCCAGTACTTC.

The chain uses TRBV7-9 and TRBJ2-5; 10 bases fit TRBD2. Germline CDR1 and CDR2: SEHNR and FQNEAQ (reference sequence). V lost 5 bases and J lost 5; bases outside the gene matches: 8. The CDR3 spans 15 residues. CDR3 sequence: CASSRWLAGVETQYF. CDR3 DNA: TGTGCCAGCAGCCGATGGCTAGCGGGGGTGGAGACCCAGTACTTC.

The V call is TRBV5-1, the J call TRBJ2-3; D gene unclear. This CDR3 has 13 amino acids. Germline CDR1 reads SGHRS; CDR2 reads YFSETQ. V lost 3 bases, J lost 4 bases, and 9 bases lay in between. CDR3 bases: TGCGCCAGCAGCTACTACTCGGCAGATACGCAGTATTTT. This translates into CASSYYSADTQYF.

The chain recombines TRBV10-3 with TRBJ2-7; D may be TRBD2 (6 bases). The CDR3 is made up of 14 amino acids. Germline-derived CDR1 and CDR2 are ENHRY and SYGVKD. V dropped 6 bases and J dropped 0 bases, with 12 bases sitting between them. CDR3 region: CAISPGRSSYEQYF. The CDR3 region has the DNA TGTGCCATCAGCCCAGGGAGGAGCTCCTACGAGCAGTACTTC.

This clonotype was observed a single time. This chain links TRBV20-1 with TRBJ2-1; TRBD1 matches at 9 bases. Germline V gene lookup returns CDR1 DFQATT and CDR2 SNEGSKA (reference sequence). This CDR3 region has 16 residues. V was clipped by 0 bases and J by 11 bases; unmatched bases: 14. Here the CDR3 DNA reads TGCAGTGCTAGAGATCCTGGGGACAGGGTAGGTTCGCAGCAGTTCTTC. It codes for CSARDPGDRVGSQQFF.

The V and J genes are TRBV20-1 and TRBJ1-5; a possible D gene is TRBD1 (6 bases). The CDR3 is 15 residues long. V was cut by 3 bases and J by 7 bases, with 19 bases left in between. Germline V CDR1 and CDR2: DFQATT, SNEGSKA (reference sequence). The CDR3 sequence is CSASADSVGPQPQHF. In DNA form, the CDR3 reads TGCAGTGCTAGCGCGGACAGCGTCGGGCCGCAGCCCCAGCATTTT.

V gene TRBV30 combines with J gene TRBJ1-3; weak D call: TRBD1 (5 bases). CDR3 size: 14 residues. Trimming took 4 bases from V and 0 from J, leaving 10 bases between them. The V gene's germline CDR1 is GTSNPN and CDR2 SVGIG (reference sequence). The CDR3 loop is CAWTRGYSGNTIYF. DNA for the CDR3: TGTGCCTGGACCCGGGGGTACTCTGGAAACACCATATATTTT.

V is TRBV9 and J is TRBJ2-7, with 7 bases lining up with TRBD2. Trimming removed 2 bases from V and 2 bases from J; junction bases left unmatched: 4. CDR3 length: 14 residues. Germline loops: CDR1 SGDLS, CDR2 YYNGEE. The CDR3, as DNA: TGTGCCAGCAGCGTGACTAGCATCCCCTACGAGCAGTACTTC. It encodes CASSVTSIPYEQYF.

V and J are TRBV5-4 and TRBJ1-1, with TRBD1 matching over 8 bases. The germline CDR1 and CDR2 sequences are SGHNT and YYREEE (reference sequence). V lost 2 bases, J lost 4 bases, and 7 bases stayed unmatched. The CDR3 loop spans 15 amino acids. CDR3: CASSFPGQGGTEAFF. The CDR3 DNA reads TGTGCCAGCAGCTTTCCCGGACAGGGCGGCACTGAAGCTTTCTTT.

CDR3 residues: CASSRTYGELFF. The CDR3 DNA sequence: TGTGCCAGCAGTCGTACTTACGGGGAGCTGTTTTTT. This chain links TRBV7-8 with TRBJ2-2; unclear D gene. Trimming took 6 bases from V and 7 from J, leaving 9 bases between them. Per germline, CDR1 SGHVS and CDR2 FQNEAQ. The CDR3 extends over 12 amino acids.

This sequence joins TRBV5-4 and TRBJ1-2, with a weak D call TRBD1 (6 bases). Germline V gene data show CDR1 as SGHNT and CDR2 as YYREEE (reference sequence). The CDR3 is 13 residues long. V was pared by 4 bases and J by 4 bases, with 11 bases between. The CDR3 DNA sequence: TGTGCCAGCAGCACGCGGGGGGCCTATGGCTACACCTTC. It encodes CASSTRGAYGYTF.

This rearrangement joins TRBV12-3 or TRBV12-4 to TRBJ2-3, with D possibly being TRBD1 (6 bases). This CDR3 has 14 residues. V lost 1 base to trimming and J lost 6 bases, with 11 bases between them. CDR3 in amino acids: CASSLGRGPDTQYF. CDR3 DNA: TGTGCCAGCAGTTTAGGCAGGGGCCCCGATACGCAGTATTTT.